This T cell receptor beta chain was sequenced for a study of T cell repertoires in cytomegalovirus infection. Study-wide background: CMV epitopes used comprised recently identified HLA-C-restricted ones and well-studied HLA-B-restricted ones. Indications came from public TCR beta signatures; they pointed to CMV infection and to a matching HLA type.

TCRdb itself ran the reads through MiXCR, one entry per CDR3 protein. The sample has 700,000 to 950,000 distinct CDR3 sequences, 32% seen once. Germline V lookup: CDR1 SGHVS, CDR2 FNYEAQ. CDR3 length: 21 amino acids. The junction had 16 bases not matched to a gene; V was cut back by 1 base and J by 0 bases. Broader study findings: HLA-C-restricted CMV-specific TCR beta clonotypes were dominant in the ex vivo response.

This clonotype came up many times. Its antigen is unknown. The sequencing here drew on cultured CD8+ T cells from PBMCs, taken from culture after CMV antigen stimulation. The origin of this receptor is a human donor in good health (CMV status not recorded). Some clones in this sample may be carry-over from other donors' samples. V and J are TRBV7-6 and TRBJ2-2; 8 nucleotides agree with TRBD2. Here the CDR3 DNA reads TGTGCCAGCAGCTTAGACAGCCCCCTCGCTACTAGCGGTGCGAACACCGGGGAGCTGTTTTTT. Its protein is CASSLDSPLATSGANTGELFF.